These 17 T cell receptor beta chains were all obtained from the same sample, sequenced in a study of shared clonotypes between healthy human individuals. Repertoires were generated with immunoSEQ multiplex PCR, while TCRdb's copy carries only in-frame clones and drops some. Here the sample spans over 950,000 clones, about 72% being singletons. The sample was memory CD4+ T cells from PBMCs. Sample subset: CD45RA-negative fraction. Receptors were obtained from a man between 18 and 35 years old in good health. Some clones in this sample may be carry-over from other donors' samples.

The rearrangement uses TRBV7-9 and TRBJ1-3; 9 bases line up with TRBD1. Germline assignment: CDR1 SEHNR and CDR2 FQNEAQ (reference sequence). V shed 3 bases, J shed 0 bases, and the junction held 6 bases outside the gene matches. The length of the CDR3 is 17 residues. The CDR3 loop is CASSLMTGGSSGNTIYF. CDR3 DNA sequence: TGTGCCAGCAGCTTGATGACAGGGGGGAGCTCTGGAAACACCATATATTTT.

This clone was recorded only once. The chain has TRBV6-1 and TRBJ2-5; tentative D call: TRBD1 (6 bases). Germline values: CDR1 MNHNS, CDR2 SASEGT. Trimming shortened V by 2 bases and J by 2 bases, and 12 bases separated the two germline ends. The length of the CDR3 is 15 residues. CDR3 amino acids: CASSELGQSQETQYF. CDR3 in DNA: TGTGCCAGCAGTGAACTTGGACAGAGTCAAGAGACCCAGTACTTC.

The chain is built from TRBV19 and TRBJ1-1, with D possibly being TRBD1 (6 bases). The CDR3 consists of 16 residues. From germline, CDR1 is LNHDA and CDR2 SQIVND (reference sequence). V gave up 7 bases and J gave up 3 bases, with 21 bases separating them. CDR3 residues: CASTPRGGPYDTEAFF. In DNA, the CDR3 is TGTGCCAGTACCCCGCGGGGGGGCCCTTACGACACTGAAGCTTTCTTT.

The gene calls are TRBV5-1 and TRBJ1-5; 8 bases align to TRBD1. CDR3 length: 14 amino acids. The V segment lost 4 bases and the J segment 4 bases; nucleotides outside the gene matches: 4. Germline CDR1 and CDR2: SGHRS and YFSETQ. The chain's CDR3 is CASSTGGINQPQHF. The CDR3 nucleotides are TGCGCCAGCAGCACAGGGGGGATAAATCAGCCCCAGCATTTT.

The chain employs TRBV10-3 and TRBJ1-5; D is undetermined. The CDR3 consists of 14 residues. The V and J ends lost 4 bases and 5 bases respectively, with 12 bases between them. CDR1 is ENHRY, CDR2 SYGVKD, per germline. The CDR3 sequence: CAISAGSGDQPQHF. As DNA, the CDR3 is TGTGCCATCAGTGCTGGCAGTGGCGATCAGCCCCAGCATTTT.

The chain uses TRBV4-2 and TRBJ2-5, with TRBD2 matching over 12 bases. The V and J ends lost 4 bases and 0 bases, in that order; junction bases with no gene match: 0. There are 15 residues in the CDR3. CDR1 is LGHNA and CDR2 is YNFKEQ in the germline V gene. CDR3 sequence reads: CASSRTSGNQETQYF. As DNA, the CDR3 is TGTGCCAGCAGCCGGACTAGCGGGAACCAAGAGACCCAGTACTTC.

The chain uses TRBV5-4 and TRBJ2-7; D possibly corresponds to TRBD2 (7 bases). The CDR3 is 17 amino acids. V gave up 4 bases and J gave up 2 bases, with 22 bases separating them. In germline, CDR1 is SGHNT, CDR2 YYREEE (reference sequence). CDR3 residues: CASSGGAGSSRTYEQYF. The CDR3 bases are TGTGCCAGCAGCGGGGGGGCCGGTTCGTCGAGGACCTACGAGCAGTACTTC.

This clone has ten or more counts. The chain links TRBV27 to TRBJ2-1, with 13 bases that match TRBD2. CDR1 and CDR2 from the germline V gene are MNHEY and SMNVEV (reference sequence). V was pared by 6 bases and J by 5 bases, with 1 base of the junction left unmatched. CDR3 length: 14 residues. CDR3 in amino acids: CASRGLAGNNEQFF. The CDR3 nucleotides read TGTGCCAGCAGGGGACTAGCGGGAAACAATGAGCAGTTCTTC.

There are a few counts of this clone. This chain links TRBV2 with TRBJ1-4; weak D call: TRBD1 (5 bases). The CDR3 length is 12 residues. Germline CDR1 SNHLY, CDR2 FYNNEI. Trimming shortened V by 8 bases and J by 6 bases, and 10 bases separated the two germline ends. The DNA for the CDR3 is TGTGCCAGCGCCAGGGTTGATGAAAAACTGTTTTTT. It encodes CASARVDEKLFF.

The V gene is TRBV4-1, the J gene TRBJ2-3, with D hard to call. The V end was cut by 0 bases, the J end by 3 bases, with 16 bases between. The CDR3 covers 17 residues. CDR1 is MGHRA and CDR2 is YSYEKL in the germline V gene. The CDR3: CASSQERRPTLTDTQYF. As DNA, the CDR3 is TGCGCCAGCAGCCAAGAGAGAAGGCCAACACTTACAGATACGCAGTATTTT.

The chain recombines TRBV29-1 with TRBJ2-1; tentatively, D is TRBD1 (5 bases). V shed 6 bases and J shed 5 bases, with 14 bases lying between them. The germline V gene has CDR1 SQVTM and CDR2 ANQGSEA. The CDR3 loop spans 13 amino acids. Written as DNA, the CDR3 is TGCAGCGTAAGGGGTGGACGTAACAATGAGCAGTTCTTC. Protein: CSVRGGRNNEQFF.

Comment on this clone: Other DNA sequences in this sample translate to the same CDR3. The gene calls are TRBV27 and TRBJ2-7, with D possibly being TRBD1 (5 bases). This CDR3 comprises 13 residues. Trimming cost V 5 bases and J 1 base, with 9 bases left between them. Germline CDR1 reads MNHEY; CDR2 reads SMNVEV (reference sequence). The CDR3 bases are TGTGCCAGCAGTAGGCAGGGATCCTACGAGCAGTACTTC. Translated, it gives CASSRQGSYEQYF.

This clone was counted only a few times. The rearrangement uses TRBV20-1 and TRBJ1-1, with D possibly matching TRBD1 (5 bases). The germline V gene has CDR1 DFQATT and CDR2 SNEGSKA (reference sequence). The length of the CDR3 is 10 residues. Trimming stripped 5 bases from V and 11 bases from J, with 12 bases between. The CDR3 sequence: CSADYGGAFF. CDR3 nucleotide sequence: TGCAGTGCTGACTACGGGGGGGCTTTCTTT.

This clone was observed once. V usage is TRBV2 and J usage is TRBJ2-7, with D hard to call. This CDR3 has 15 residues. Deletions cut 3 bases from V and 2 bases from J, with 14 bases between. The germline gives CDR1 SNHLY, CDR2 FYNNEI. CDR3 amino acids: CASSDWAGRTYEQYF. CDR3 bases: TGTGCCAGCAGTGACTGGGCAGGCCGGACCTACGAGCAGTACTTC. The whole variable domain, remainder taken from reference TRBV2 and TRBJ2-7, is EPEVTQTPSHQVTQMGQEVILRCVPISNHLYFYWYRQILGQKVEFLVSFYNNEISEKSEIFDDQFSVERPDGSNFTLKIRSTKLEDSAMYFCASSDWAGRTYEQYFGPGTRLTVT.

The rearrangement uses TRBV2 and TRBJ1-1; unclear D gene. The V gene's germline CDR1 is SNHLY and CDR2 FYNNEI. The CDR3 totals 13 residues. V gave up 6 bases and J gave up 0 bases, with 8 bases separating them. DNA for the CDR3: TGTGCCAGCAGCCTGAGGATGAACACTGAAGCTTTCTTT. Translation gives CASSLRMNTEAFF.

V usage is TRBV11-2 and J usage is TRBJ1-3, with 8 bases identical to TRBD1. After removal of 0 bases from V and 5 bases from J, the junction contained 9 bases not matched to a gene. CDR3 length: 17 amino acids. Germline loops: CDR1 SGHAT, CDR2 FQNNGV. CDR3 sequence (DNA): TGTGCCAGCAGCTTAGATCCAAGGACAGGGAGGAGAAACACCATATATTTT. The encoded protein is CASSLDPRTGRRNTIYF. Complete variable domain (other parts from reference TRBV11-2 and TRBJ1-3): EAGVAQSPRYKIIEKRQSVAFWCNPISGHATLYWYQQILGQGPKLLIQFQNNGVVDDSQLPKDRFSAERLKGVDSTLKIQPAKLEDSAVYLCASSLDPRTGRRNTIYFGEGSWLTVV.

CDR3: CASSRAGGEGKTQYF. Written as DNA, the CDR3 is TGTGCCAGCAGCCGAGCGGGAGGGGAGGGTAAGACCCAGTACTTC. V gene TRBV7-2 combines with J gene TRBJ2-5; 10 bases agree with TRBD2. The ends lost 5 bases at V and 6 bases at J; junction bases unmatched: 9. Germline assignment: CDR1 SGHTA and CDR2 FQGNSA. The CDR3 extends over 15 amino acids.